The table lists the clone carrying this T cell receptor (beta chain) with a few counts. This record comes from a study of CD8 T cells in Susac syndrome. The RNA, roughly 0.45 to 1 ug, was put through reverse transcription using random hexamers. Amplification of TCR beta CDR3 was carried out by immunoSEQ multiplex PCR, which covered 54 Vbeta and 13 Jbeta segments. TCRdb fed the immunoSEQ multiplex PCR reads into MiXCR, producing one record per CDR3 protein. The sample lists 130,000 or so distinct CDR3 sequences; around nine tenths were seen once. This CDR3 contains 11 residues. V gave up 9 bases and J gave up 5 bases, with 11 bases separating them. The germline V gene encodes CDR1 SEHNR and CDR2 FQNEAQ (reference sequence). In blood CD8+ and CD4+ T cells, TCR beta underwent sequencing. Patients with stable or active relapsing-remitting disease, all of them treatment-naive, made up the multiple sclerosis controls.

Specimen: CD8+ T cells from PBMCs. This clonotype was obtained from a human donor with multiple sclerosis. The chain uses TRBV7-9 and TRBJ2-7; D is uncertain. This chain's CDR3 is CASTDENEQYF. In nucleotides, the CDR3 is TGTGCCAGTACGGATGAGAACGAGCAGTACTTC.